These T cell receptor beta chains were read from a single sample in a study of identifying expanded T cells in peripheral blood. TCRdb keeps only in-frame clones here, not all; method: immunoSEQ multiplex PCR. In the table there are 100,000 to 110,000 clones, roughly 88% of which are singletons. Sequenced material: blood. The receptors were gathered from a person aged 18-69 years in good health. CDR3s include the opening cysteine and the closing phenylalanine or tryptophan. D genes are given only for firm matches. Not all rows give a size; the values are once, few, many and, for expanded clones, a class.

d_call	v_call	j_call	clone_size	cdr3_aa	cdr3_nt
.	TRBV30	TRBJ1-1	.	CAWSVPQAVNTEAFF	TGTGCCTGGAGTGTGCCTCAGGCAGTGAACACTGAAGCTTTCTTT
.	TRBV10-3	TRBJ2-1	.	CAISESSLNEQFF	TGTGCCATCAGTGAGTCGTCGCTCAATGAGCAGTTCTTC
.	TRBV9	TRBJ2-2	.	CASSPAGTLNTGELFF	TGTGCCAGCAGCCCCGCCGGGACACTGAACACCGGGGAGCTGTTTTTT
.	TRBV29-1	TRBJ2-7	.	CSVEDFPAYEQYF	TGCAGCGTTGAAGATTTTCCCGCCTACGAGCAGTACTTC
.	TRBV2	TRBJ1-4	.	CASRRDGGATNEKLFF	TGTGCCAGCCGCCGGGACGGCGGTGCAACTAATGAAAAACTGTTTTTT
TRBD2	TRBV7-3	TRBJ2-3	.	CASSPRGDGTDTQYF	TGTGCCAGCAGCCCCCGGGGGGACGGCACAGATACGCAGTATTTT
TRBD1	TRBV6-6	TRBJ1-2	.	CASSRQGNYGYTF	TGTGCCAGCAGCCGACAGGGGAACTATGGCTACACCTTC
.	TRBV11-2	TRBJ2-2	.	CASSPGGRTPGELFF	TGTGCCAGCAGCCCAGGGGGGAGAACACCGGGTGAGCTGTTTTTT
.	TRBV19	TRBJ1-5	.	CASSQDVTPGQPQHF	TGTGCCAGTAGCCAGGACGTTACTCCAGGGCAGCCCCAGCATTTT
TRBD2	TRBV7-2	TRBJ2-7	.	CASSPWTSSYEQYF	TGTGCCAGCAGCCCTTGGACTAGCAGCTACGAGCAGTACTTC
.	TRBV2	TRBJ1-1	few	CASSPQRATEAFF	TGTGCCAGCAGTCCCCAAAGGGCGACTGAAGCTTTCTTT
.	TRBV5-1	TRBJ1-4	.	CASSGDRDRFF	TGCGCCAGCAGCGGCGACCGGGACCGGTTTTTT
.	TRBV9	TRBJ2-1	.	CASSVFDLGIYNEQFF	TGTGCCAGCAGCGTCTTCGACTTGGGGATTTACAATGAGCAGTTCTTC
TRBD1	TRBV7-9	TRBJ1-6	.	CASSARQGTNSPLHF	TGTGCCAGCAGCGCACGACAGGGTACGAATTCACCCCTCCACTTT
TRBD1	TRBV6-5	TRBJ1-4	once	CASSRGTVTNEKLFF	TGTGCCAGCAGTAGAGGGACAGTTACTAATGAAAAACTGTTTTTT
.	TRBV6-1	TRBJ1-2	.	CASSEAIGTLAFYGYTF	TGTGCCAGCAGTGAAGCGATAGGGACTCTTGCTTTTTATGGCTACACCTTC
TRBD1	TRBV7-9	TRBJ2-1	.	CASSRPGQAFNEQFF	TGTGCCAGCAGCCGTCCGGGACAGGCTTTCAATGAGCAGTTCTTC
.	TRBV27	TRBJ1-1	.	CASSTPTGLEAFF	TGTGCCAGCAGTACCCCAACAGGGTTAGAGGCTTTCTTT
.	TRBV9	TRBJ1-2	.	CASSVAPGTSAPNVGYTF	TGTGCCAGCAGCGTAGCGCCTGGGACGTCTGCCCCGAATGTTGGCTACACCTTC
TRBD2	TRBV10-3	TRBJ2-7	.	CATRTSGYEQYF	TGTGCCACTAGGACTAGCGGTTACGAGCAGTACTTC
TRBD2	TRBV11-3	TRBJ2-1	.	CASSTGTTTGWDEQFF	TGTGCCAGCAGCACCGGGACTACCACGGGTTGGGATGAGCAGTTCTTC
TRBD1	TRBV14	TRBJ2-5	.	CASSQGQGAARETQYF	TGTGCCAGCAGCCAAGGACAGGGGGCTGCGCGAGAGACCCAGTACTTC
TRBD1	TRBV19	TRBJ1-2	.	CASSSTGGRAPNYGYTF	TGTGCCAGTAGTTCTACAGGGGGAAGGGCCCCTAACTATGGCTACACCTTC
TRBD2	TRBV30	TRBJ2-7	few	CAWTPGLGYEQYF	TGTGCCTGGACCCCGGGACTAGGCTACGAGCAGTACTTC
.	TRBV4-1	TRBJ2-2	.	CASSQDLAGYYTGELFF	TGCGCCAGCAGCCAAGATTTGGCGGGGTACTACACCGGGGAGCTGTTTTTT
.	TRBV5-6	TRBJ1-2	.	CASSLVSTYGYTF	TGTGCCAGCAGCTTGGTCTCCACATATGGCTACACCTTC
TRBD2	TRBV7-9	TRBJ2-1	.	CASSTPTSESYNEQFF	TGTGCCAGCAGCACCCCGACTAGCGAGTCCTACAATGAGCAGTTCTTC
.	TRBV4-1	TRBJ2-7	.	CASSQVEGYGLYEQYF	TGCGCCAGCAGCCAAGTTGAGGGCTACGGACTATACGAGCAGTACTTC
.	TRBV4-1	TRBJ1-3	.	CASRAGMGSGNTIYF	TGCGCCAGCCGCGCAGGAATGGGCTCAGGAAACACCATATATTTT
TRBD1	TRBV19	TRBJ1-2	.	CAIGGYYGYTF	TGTGCCATAGGGGGCTACTATGGCTACACCTTC
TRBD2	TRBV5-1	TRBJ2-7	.	CASSLAGGPPYEQYF	TGCGCCAGCAGCTTAGCGGGGGGCCCTCCCTACGAGCAGTACTTC
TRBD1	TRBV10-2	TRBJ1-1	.	CASSRTGGNTEAFF	TGCGCCAGCAGTAGGACAGGGGGAAACACTGAAGCTTTCTTT
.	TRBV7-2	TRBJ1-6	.	CASSPTGTNNSPLHF	TGTGCCAGCAGCCCAACCGGGACAAACAATTCACCCCTCCACTTT
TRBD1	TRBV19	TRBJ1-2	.	CARPDRGLSHRDGYTF	TGTGCCAGGCCAGACAGGGGCCTATCCCATAGGGATGGCTACACCTTC
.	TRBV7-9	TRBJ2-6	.	CASSFGISGANVLTF	TGTGCCAGCAGCTTCGGGATTTCTGGGGCCAACGTCCTGACTTTC
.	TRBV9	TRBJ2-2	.	CASSPNTGELFF	TGTGCCAGCAGCCCGAACACCGGGGAGCTGTTTTTT
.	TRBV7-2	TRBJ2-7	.	CASSRNPGNEQYF	TGTGCCAGCAGCCGAAATCCCGGGAATGAGCAGTACTTC
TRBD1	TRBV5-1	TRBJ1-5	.	CASSSGARQGRGSNQPQHF	TGCGCCAGCAGCTCAGGGGCGCGACAGGGGAGAGGAAGCAATCAGCCCCAGCATTTT
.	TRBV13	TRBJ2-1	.	CASSLDRGLTYNEQFF	TGTGCCAGCAGCTTAGATCGCGGACTGACCTACAATGAGCAGTTCTTC
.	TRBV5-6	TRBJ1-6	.	CASSRPGNSPLHF	TGTGCCAGCAGCCGGCCGGGCAATTCACCCCTCCACTTT
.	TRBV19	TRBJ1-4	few	CASSISLNEKLFF	TGTGCCAGTAGTATAAGCCTGAATGAAAAACTGTTTTTT
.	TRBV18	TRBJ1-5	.	CASSPPVGQPQHF	TGTGCCAGCTCACCACCGGTGGGACAGCCCCAGCATTTT
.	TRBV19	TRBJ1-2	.	CASKVNSLFNGYTF	TGTGCCAGTAAGGTGAACAGTCTATTCAATGGCTACACCTTC